Sequencing of this T cell receptor (beta chain) was carried out in a study of CD8+CD57+ T cells in acquired aplastic anemia. Overall study findings and caveats: Any difference that existed in CD8+ Simpson's diversity between patients and controls was not significant.

Flow cytometry had shown expanded CD8+CD57+ cells in the patients chosen for sequencing. This clonotype was counted a few times. What it recognizes is unknown. V shed 4 bases, J shed 9 bases, and the junction held 7 bases outside the gene matches. This CDR3 is built from 14 residues. Germline loops: CDR1 SGHNT, CDR2 YYREEE (reference sequence). Profiles of TCR beta VDJ and CDR3 were generated from a genomic DNA template. MiXCR was run by TCRdb on the reads, yielding one entry per CDR3 protein. The profile shows around 500,000 distinct CDR3 sequences, about a third of them singletons. This TCR came from a human donor with aplastic anemia. This rearrangement joins TRBV5-4 to TRBJ1-6; 7 bases fit TRBD1. Material for sequencing was sorted CD4+, CD8+, or CD8+CD57+ T cells (not recorded which) from PBMCs. Here the CDR3 DNA reads TGTGCCAGCAGCCACCGGGACAGCCCTTCACCCCTCCACTTT. This translates into CASSHRDSPSPLHF. Based on the CDR3 plus reference TRBV5-4 and TRBJ1-6, the full variable domain is ETGVTQSPTHLIKTRGQQVTLRCSSQSGHNTVSWYQQALGQGPQFIFQYYREEENGRGNFPPRFSGLQFPNYSSELNVNALELDDSALYLCASSHRDSPSPLHFGNGTRLTVT.